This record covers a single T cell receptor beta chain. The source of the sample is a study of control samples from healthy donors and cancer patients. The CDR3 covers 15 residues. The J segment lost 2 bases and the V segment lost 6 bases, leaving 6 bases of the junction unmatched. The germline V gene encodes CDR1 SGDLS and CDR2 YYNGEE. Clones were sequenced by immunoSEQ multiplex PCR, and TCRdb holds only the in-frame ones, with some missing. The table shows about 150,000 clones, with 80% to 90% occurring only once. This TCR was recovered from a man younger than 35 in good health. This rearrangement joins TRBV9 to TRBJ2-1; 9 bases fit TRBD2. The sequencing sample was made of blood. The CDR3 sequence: CASKTAGGPYNEQFF. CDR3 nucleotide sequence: TGTGCCAGCAAAACAGCGGGGGGACCCTACAATGAGCAGTTCTTC.